This T cell receptor (beta chain) was recovered during a study of blood T cell repertoires in COVID-19 (dated by TCRdb to 2019 to 2021). As for the study more broadly: The collaborator samples originated in the United States, Italy and Spain and spanned the acute and convalescent phases of COVID-19. The material from the prospective study consisted of cDNA or gDNA derived from T cells, B-cell-depleted T cells, or PBMCs. The repertoires were released in a freely available public database intended as a resource for research on the immune response to SARS-CoV-2. Where available, HLA class I and class II types were taken from metadata supplied by the sample provider and were not determined by assay-based typing. Deeply sampled blood TCRbeta repertoires from subjects exposed to, actively infected with, or recovered from COVID-19 were included in the dataset. A de-identified subject ID, COVID-19 status, age in years and sex were almost always included in the sample metadata. The samples were drawn from two sources: the first 160 participants of the ongoing ImmuneRACE study, and 1,000 to 1,500 subjects contributed by 6 global collaborators.

For this clone: Which antigen it targets is not known. Per-base quality was not reported, and no clone a single base away is much larger than it.

Study-wide conclusions, independent of this receptor: The quantity of clinical and demographic metadata differed by source and by participant and was supplied without curation.

TCRbeta CDR3 regions were amplified from genomic DNA using the immunoSEQ Assay, a bias-controlled multiplex PCR. Processing in the source paper ran as follows. The number of nucleated cells in each sample was estimated by amplification of reference gene primers within the assay. Sequence reads were collapsed and filtered to measure the absolute abundance of every unique TCRbeta CDR3 rearrangement. Productive Simpson clonality was computed per sample as the square root of Simpson's diversity index over productive rearrangements. Here the immuneACCESS table is served through TCRdb, limited to in-frame sequences with V and J called. Missing clones are a known gap in these copies; in checked studies unresolved V genes cover under half, and the rest lacks a known reason. The DNA was the basis for D and trimming; V, J and clone size are from that table. The sample table shows some 240,000 clones, and more than 70% are seen once. The ten largest clonotypes hold more than 10% of the sample.

The collaborating institutions used their own protocols to collect whole blood in K2EDTA tubes. For TCRbeta analysis, collaborators shipped samples as frozen whole blood, isolated PBMCs, or DNA extracted from either of those sample types. The CDR3 measures 15 amino acids from cysteine to phenylalanine. The read is trimmed to its CDR3 DNA, 45 bases read in frame from base 1. Ends trimmed: V by 4 bases, J by 4 bases; bases unmatched to a gene: 6. The germline V gene sets CDR1 to SNHLY and CDR2 to FYNNEI. Sequenced: peripheral blood. This clonotype was obtained from a human donor in a cohort sampled during active COVID-19. Rearrangement joined TRBV2 to TRBJ1-3, with 8 bases matching TRBD1. DNA sequence: TGTGCCAGCAGTGTTGGGAGACAGGGGGGAAACACCATATATTTT. It specifies CASSVGRQGGNTIYF.